This TCR beta chain stems from a study of sequential checkpoint blockade in melanoma. Across the whole study: Arm A got nivolumab then ipilimumab; arm B the reverse, 1:1.

TCRdb keeps only in-frame clones here, not all; method: immunoSEQ multiplex PCR. Seen here are over 5,000 clones, roughly 87% observed once, and the top ten hold approximately 10%. Trimming removed 0 bases from V and 2 bases from J, with 14 bases in between. CDR1 and CDR2 (germline): SGDLS, YYNGEE. The CDR3 is made up of 17 amino acids. The treatment is: randomized to nivolumab then ipilimumab (arm A) or the reverse (arm B). Sorted cells were live CD3+CD8+, lacking CD19 and CD56, from PBMCs. The sequences come from CD8+ T cells sorted from blood (inferred from file names), collected from a patient given nivolumab and ipilimumab in sequence. The sequence derives from a human donor with melanoma. V is TRBV9 and J is TRBJ2-2; D possibly corresponds to TRBD2 (6 bases). CDR3 bases: TGTGCCAGCAGCGTAGGGGGGGTAGCGGAAAACACCGGGGAGCTGTTTTTT. Translating it yields CASSVGGVAENTGELFF.